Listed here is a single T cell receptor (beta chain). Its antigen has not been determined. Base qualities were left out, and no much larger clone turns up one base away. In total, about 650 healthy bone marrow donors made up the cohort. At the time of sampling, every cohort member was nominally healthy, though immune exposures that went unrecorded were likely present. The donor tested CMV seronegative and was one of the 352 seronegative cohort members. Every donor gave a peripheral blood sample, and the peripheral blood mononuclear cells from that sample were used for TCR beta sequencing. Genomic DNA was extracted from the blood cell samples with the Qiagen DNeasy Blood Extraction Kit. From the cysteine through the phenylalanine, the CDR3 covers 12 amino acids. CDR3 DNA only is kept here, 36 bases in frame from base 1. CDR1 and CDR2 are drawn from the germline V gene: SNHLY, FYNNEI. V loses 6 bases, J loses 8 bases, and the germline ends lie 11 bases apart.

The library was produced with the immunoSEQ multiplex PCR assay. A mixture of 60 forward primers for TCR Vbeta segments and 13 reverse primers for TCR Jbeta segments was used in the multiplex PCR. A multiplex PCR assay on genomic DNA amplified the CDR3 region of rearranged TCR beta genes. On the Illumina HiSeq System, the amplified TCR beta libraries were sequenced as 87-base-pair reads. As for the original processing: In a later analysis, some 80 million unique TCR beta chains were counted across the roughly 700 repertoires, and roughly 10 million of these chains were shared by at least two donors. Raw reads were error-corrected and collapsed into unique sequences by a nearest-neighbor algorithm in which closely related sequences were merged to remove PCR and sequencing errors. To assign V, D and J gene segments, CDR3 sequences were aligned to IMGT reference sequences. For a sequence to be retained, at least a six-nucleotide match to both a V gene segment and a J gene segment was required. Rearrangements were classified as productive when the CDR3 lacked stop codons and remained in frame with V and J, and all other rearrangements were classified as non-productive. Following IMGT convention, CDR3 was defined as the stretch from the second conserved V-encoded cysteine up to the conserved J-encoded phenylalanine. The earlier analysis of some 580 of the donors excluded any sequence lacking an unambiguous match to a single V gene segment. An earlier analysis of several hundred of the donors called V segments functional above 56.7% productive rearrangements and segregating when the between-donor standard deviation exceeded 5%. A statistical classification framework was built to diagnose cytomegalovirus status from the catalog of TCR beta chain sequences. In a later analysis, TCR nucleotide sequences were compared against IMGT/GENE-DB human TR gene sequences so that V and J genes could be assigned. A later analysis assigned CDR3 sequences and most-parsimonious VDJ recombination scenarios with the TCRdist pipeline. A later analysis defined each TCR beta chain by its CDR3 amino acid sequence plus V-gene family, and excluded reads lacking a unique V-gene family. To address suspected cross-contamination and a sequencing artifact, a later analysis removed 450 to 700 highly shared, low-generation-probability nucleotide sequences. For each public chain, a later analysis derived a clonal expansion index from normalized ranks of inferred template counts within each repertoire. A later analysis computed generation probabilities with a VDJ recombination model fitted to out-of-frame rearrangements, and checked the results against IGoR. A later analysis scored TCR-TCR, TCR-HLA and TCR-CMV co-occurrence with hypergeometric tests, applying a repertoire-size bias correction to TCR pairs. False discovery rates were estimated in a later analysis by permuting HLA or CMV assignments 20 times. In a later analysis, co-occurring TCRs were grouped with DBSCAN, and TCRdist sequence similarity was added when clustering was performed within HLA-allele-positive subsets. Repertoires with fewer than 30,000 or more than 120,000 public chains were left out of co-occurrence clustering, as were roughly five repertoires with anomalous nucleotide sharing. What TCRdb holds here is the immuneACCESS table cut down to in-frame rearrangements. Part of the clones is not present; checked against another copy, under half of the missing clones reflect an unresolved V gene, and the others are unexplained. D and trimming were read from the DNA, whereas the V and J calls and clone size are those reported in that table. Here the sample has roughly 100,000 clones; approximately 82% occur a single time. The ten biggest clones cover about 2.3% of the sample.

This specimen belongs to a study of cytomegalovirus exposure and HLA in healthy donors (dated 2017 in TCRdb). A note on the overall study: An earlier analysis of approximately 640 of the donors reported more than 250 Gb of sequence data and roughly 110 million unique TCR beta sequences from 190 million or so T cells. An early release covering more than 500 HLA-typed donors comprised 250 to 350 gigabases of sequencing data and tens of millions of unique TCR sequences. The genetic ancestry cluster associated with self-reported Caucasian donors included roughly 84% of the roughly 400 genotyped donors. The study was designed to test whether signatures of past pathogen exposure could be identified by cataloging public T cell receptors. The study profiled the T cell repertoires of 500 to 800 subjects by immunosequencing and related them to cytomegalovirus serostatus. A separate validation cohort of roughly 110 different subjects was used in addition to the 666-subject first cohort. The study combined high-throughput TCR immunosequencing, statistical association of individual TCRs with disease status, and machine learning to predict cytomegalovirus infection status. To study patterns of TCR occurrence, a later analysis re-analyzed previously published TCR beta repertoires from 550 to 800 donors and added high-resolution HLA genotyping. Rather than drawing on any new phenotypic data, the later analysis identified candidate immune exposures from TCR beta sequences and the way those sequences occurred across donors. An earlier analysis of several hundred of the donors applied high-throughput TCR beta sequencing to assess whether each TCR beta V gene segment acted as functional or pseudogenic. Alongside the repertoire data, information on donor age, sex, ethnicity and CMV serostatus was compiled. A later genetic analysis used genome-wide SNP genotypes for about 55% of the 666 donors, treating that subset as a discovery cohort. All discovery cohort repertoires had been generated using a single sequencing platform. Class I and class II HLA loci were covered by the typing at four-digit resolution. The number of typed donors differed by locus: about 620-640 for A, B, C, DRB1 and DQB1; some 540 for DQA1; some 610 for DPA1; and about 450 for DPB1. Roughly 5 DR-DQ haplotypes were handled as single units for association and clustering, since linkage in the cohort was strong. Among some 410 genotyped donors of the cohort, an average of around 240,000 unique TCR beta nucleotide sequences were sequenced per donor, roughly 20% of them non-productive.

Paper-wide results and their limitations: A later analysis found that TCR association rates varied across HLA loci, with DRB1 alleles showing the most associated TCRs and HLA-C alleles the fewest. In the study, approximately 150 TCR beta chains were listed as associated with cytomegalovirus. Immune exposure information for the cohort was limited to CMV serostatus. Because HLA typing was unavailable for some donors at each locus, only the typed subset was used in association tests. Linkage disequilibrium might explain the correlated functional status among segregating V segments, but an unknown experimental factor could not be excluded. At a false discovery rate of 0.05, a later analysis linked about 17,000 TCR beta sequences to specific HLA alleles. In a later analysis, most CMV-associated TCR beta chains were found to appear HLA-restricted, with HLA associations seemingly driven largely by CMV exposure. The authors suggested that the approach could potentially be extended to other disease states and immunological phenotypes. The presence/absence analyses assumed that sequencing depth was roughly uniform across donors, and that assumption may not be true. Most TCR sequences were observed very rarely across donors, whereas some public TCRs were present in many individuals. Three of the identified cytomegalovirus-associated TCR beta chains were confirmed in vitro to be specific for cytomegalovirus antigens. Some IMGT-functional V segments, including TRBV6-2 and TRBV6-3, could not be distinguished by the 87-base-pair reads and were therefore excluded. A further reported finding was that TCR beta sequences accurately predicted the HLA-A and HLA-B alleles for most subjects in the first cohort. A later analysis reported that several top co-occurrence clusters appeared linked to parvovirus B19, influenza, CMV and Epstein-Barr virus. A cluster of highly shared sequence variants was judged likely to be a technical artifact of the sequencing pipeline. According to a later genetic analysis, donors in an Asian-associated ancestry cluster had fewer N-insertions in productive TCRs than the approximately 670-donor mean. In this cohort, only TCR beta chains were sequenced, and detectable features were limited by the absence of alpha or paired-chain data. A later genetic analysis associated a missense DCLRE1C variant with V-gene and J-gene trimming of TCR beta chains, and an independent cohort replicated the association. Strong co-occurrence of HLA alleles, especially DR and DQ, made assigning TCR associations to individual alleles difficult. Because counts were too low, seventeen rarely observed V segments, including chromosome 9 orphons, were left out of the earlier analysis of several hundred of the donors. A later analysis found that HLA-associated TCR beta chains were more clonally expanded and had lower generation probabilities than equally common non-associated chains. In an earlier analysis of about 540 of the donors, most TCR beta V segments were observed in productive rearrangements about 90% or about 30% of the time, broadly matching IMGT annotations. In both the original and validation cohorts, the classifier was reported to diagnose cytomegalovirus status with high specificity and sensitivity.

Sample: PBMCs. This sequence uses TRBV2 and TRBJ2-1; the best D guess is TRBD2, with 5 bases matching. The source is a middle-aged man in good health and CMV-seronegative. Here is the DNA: TGTGCCAGCAGCCGGACTGCCTATGAGCAGTTCTTC. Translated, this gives CASSRTAYEQFF. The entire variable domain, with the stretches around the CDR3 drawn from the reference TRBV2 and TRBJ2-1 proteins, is EPEVTQTPSHQVTQMGQEVILRCVPISNHLYFYWYRQILGQKVEFLVSFYNNEISEKSEIFDDQFSVERPDGSNFTLKIRSTKLEDSAMYFCASSRTAYEQFFGPGTRLTVL.